These 9 T cell receptor beta chains share one sample of origin, sequenced in a study of lymphopenia after photon versus proton radiotherapy. Sequenced by immunoSEQ multiplex PCR; TCRdb stores in-frame clones only, minus some. Of about 30,000 clones in the sample, nearly 95% were seen once. The specimen comprised peripheral blood, sampled from a patient treated with photon-based radiotherapy. The source is a woman aged 45-60 years with cholangiocarcinoma.

The rearrangement joins TRBV5-8 to TRBJ1-1; 7 bases are a match to TRBD1. The junction had 11 bases not matched to a gene; V was cut back by 4 bases and J by 5 bases. The CDR3 extends over 15 amino acids. CDR1 and CDR2 from the germline V gene are SGHTS and YDEGEE. The CDR3 DNA reads TGTGCCAGCAGCCGCCCGACAGGGTTCTGGACTGAAGCTTTCTTT. The encoded protein is CASSRPTGFWTEAFF.

The J gene is TRBJ2-7, the V gene TRBV6-5; TRBD2 matches at 7 bases. J was trimmed by 3 bases and V by 8 bases; bases with no gene match: 1. The CDR3 totals 11 residues. Looked up from germline, CDR1 is MNHEY and CDR2 is SVGAGI. DNA for the CDR3: TGTGCCAGCGGGGGGGGCTACGAGCAGTACTTC. Its protein is CASGGGYEQYF.

The chain employs TRBV5-4 and TRBJ2-5; TRBD2 matches at 11 bases. Germline assignment: CDR1 SGHNT and CDR2 YYREEE (reference sequence). CDR3 length: 15 amino acids. J gave up 5 bases and V 3 bases, and 6 bases lay outside the gene matches. DNA for the CDR3: TGTGCCAGCAGCTCGGTAGCGGGGGGGCGGGAGACCCAGTACTTC. Its protein is CASSSVAGGRETQYF.

The chain is built from TRBV25-1 and TRBJ2-3; no firm D call. The CDR3 is 14 residues long. Germline V gene lookup returns CDR1 MGHDK and CDR2 SYGVNS. V was trimmed by 3 bases and J by 4 bases, leaving 11 bases between them. Here the CDR3 reads CASSESYLADTQYF. As DNA, the CDR3 is TGTGCCAGCAGTGAGTCCTACTTGGCAGATACGCAGTATTTT.

CDR3 sequence (DNA): TGTGCCAGCAGTGACACTAGCGGGGGCCTCTCCGGGGAGCTGTTTTTT. Translated: CASSDTSGGLSGELFF. This rearrangement joins TRBV6-1 to TRBJ2-2; the match to TRBD2 covers 11 bases. The trim removed 3 bases at V and 6 bases at J, leaving 6 bases unmatched. Germline CDR1 is MNHNS and CDR2 is SASEGT. The CDR3 spans 16 residues.

The J gene is TRBJ1-6, the V gene TRBV19, with 10 nucleotides matching TRBD1. Germline V gene sequence: CDR1 LNHDA, CDR2 SQIVND (reference sequence). J was trimmed by 0 bases and V by 3 bases; bases with no gene match: 2. The CDR3 loop spans 17 amino acids. CDR3 sequence (DNA): TGTGCCAGTAGTATGGGACAGGGGCGCTCCTATAATTCACCCCTCCACTTT. As protein: CASSMGQGRSYNSPLHF.

This chain connects TRBV7-2 to TRBJ2-3; TRBD2 matches 7 bases. The length of the CDR3 is 19 residues. Germline-derived CDR1 and CDR2 are SGHTA and FQGNSA. The V segment lost 0 bases and the J segment 5 bases; nucleotides outside the gene matches: 17. CDR3 sequence reads: CASSLALRGGGGWEDTQYF. The CDR3 nucleotides are TGTGCCAGCAGCTTAGCCCTTCGGGGCGGGGGAGGTTGGGAAGATACGCAGTATTTT.

The chain couples TRBV4-3 to TRBJ1-2, with 8 bases fitting TRBD1. V trimming: 1 base; J trimming: 4 bases; junction bases outside the gene matches: 5. The CDR3 loop spans 15 amino acids. The germline V gene has CDR1 LGHNA and CDR2 YSLEER. CDR3 sequence reads: CASSQGTGRGYGYTF. The DNA for the CDR3 is TGCGCCAGCAGCCAAGGGACAGGGAGGGGCTATGGCTACACCTTC.

The chain links TRBV18 to TRBJ2-1, with D possibly being TRBD1 or TRBD2 (5 bases each). The ends were cut back, 2 bases at V and 2 bases at J, with 28 bases in the middle. Germline values: CDR1 KGHSH, CDR2 LQKENI. CDR3 length equals 21 residues. CDR3 coding DNA: TGTGCCAGCTCACCAGGCGATGGGACGGTCGGATTATTTCGTCCCTACAATGAGCAGTTCTTC. It encodes CASSPGDGTVGLFRPYNEQFF. Using reference TRBV18 and TRBJ2-1 for the parts outside the CDR3, the full variable domain is NAGVMQNPRHLVRRRGQEARLRCSPMKGHSHVYWYRQLPEEGLKFMVYLQKENIIDESGMPKERFSAEFPKEGPSILRIQQVVRGDSAAYFCASSPGDGTVGLFRPYNEQFFGPGTRLTVL.